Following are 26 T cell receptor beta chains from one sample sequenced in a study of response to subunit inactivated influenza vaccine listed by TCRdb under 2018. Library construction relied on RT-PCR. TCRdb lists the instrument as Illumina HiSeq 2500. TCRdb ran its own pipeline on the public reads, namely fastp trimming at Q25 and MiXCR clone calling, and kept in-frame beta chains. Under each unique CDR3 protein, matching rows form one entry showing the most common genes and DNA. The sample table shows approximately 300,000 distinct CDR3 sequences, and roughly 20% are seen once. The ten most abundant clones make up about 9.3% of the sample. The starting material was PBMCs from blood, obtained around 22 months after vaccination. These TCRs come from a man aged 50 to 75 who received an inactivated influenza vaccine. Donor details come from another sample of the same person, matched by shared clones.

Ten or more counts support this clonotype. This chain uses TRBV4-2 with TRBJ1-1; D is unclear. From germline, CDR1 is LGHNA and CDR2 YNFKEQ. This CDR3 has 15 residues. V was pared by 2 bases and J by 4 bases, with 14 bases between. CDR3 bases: TGTGCCAGCAGCCAAATTGGAAGGTCAGGCACTGAAGCTTTCTTT. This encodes CASSQIGRSGTEAFF.

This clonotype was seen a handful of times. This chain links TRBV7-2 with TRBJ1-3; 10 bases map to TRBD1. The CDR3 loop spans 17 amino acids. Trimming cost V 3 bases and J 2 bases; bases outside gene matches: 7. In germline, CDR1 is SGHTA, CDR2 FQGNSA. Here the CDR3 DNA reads TGTGCCAGCAGCTTTTCCGGGACAGGGGTTGCTGGAAACACCATATATTTT. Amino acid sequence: CASSFSGTGVAGNTIYF.

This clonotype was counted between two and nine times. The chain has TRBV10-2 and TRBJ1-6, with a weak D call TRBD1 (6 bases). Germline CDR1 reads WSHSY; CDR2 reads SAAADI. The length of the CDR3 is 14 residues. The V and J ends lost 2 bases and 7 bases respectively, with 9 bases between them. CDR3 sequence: CASSEGGANSPLHF. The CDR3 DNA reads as TGCGCCAGCAGTGAGGGGGGGGCCAATTCACCCCTCCACTTT.

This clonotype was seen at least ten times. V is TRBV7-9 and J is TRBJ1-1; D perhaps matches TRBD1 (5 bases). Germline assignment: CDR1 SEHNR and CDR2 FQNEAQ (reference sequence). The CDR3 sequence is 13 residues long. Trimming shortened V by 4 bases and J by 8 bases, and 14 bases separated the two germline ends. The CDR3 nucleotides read TGTGCCAGCAGCTCAATGGTCGGGGGAGAAGCTTTCTTT. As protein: CASSSMVGGEAFF.

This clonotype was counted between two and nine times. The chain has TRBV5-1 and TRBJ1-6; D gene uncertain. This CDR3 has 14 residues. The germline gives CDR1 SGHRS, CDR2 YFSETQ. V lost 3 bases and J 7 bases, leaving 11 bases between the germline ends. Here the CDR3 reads CASSSDARNSPLHF. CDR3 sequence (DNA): TGCGCCAGCAGCTCCGACGCGCGAAATTCACCCCTCCACTTT. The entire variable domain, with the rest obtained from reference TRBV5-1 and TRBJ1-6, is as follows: KAGVTQTPRYLIKTRGQQVTLSCSPISGHRSVSWYQQTPGQGLQFLFEYFSETQRNKGNFPGRFSGRQFSNSRSEMNVSTLELGDSALYLCASSSDARNSPLHFGNGTRLTVT.

CDR3 protein: CSAREGRRRVDRNTF. The CDR3 bases are TGCAGTGCTAGAGAGGGGAGACGGCGGGTTGATCGCAACACCTTC. This chain connects TRBV20-1 to TRBJ1-2, with D uncertain. Germline lookup yields CDR1 DFQATT and CDR2 SNEGSKA (reference sequence). This CDR3 contains 15 residues. V was trimmed by 0 bases and J by 12 bases, leaving 23 bases between them.

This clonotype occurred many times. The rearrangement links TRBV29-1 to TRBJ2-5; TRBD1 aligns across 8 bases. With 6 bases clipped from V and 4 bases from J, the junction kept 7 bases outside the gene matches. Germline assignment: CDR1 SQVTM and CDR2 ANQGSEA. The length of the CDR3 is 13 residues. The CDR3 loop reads CSVTWTGRETQYF. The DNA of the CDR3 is TGCAGCGTGACTTGGACAGGGAGAGAGACCCAGTACTTC. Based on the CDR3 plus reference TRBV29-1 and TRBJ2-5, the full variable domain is SAVISQKPSRDICQRGTSLTIQCQVDSQVTMMFWYRQQPGQSLTLIATANQGSEATYESGFVIDKFPISRPNLTFSTLTVSNMSPEDSSIYLCSVTWTGRETQYFGPGTRLLVL.

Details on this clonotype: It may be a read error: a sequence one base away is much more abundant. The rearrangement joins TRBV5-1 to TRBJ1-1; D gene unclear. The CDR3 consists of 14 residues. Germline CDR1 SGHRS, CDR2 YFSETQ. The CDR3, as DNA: TGCGCCAGCAGTGTCAGGCAGCCGAACACTAAAGCTTTCTTT. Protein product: CASSVRQPNTKAFF.

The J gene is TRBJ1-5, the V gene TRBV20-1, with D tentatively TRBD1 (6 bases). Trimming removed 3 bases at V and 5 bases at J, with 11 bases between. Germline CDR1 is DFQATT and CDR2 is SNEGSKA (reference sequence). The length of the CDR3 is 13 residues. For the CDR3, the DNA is TGCAGTGCTAGTGCAGGGGACGATCAGCCCCAGCATTTT. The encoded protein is CSASAGDDQPQHF.

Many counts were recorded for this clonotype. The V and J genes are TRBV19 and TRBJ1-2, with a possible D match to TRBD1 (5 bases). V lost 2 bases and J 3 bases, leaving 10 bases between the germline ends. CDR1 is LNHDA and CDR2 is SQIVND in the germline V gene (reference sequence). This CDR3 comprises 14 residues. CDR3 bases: TGTGCCAGTAGTATATCGGGACGGTACTATGGCTACACCTTC. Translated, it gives CASSISGRYYGYTF.

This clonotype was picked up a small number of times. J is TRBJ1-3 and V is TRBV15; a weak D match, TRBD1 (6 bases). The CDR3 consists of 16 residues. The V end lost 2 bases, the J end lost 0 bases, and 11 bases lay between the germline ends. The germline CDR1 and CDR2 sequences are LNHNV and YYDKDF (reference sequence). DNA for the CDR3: TGTGCCACCAGCAGACCCACAGGGAGCTCTGGAAACACCATATATTTT. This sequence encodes CATSRPTGSSGNTIYF.

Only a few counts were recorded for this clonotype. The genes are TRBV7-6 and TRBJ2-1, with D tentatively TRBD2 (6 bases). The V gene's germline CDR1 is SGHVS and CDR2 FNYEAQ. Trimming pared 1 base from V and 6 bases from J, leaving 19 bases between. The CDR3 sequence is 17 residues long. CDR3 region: CASSLVSGGRDRNEQFF. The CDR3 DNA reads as TGTGCCAGCAGCTTAGTATCTGGCGGGCGGGATCGCAATGAGCAGTTCTTC.

CDR3 amino acids: CSAAAEVEQFF. In DNA form, the CDR3 reads TGCAGTGCCGCCGCTGAGGTAGAGCAGTTCTTC. The rearrangement links TRBV20-1 to TRBJ2-1; D is unclear. The CDR3 runs to 11 residues. Trimming cost V 6 bases and J 10 bases, with 13 bases left between them. Per the germline V gene, CDR1 is DFQATT and CDR2 is SNEGSKA (reference sequence).

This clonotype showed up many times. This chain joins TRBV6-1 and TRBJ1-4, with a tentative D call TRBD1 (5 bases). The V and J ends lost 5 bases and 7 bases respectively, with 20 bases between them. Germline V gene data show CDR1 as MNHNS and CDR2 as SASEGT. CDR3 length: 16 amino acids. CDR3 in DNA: TGTGCCAGCAGTCCCCTCCCTCGCGGGGGAGGTGAAAAACTGTTTTTT. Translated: CASSPLPRGGGEKLFF.

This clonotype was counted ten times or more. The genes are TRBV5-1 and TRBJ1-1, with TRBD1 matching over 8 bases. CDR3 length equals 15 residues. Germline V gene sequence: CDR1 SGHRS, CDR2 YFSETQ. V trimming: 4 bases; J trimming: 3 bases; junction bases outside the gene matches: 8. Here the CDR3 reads CASSLAGQVDTEAFF. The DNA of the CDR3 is TGCGCCAGCAGCCTCGCGGGACAGGTAGACACTGAAGCTTTCTTT.

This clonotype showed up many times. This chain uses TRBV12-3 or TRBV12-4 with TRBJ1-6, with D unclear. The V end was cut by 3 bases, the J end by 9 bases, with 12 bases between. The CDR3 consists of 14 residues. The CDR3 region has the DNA TGTGCCAGCAGTTTTCGCCTGCCCCCTTCACCCCTCCACTTT. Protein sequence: CASSFRLPPSPLHF.

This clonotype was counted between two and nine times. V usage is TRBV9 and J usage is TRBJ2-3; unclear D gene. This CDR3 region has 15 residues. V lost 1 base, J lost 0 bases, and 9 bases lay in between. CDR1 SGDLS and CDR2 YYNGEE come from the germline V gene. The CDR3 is CASSVLPASTDTQYF. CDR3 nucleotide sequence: TGTGCCAGCAGCGTACTCCCTGCTAGCACAGATACGCAGTATTTT.

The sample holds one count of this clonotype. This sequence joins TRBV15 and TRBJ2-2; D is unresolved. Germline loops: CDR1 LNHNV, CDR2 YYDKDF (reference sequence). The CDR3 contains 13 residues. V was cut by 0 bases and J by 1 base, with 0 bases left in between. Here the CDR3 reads CATSRENTGELFF. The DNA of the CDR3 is TGTGCCACCAGCAGAGAGAACACCGGGGAGCTGTTTTTT.

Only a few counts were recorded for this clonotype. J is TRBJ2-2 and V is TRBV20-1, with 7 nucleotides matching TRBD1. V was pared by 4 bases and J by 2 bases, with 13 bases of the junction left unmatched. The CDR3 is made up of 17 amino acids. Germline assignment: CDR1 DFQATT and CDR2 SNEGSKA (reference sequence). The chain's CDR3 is CSAKQMTGTYNTGELFF. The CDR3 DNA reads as TGCAGTGCTAAACAAATGACAGGGACCTACAACACCGGGGAGCTGTTTTTT.

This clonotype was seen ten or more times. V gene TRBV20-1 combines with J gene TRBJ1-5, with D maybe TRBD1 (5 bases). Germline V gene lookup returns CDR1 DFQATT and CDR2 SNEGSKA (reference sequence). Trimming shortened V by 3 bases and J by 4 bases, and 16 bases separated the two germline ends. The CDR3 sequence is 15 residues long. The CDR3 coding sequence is TGCAGTGCTAGGAGGGGATTACAGCCAAATCAGCCCCAGCATTTT. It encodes CSARRGLQPNQPQHF.

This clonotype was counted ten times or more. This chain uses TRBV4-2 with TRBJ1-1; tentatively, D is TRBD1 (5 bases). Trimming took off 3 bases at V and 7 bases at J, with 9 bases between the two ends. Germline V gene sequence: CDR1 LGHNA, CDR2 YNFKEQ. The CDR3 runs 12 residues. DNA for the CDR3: TGTGCCAGCAGCCACTCGGGGGGTGAAGCTTTCTTT. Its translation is CASSHSGGEAFF.

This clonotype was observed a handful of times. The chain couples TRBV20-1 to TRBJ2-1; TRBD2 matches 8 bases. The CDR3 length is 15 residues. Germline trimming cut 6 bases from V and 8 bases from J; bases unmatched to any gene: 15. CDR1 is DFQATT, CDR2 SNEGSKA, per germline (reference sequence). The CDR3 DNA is TGCAGTGCAAGAAGCGGGACTAGTAGTTTGTATGAGCAGTTCTTC. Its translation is CSARSGTSSLYEQFF.

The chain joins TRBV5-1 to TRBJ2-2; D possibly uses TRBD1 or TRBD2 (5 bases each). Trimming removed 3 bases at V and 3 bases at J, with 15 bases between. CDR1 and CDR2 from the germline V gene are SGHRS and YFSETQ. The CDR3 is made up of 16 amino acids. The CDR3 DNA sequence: TGCGCCAGCAGCTGGCGGGCGTTCAGGGACACCGGGGAGCTGTTTTTT. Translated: CASSWRAFRDTGELFF.

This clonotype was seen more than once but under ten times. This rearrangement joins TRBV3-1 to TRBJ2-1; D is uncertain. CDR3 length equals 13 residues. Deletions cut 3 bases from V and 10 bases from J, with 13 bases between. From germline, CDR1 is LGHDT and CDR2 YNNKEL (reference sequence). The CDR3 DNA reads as TGTGCCAGCAGCCACAGCGCCAGAAGCGAGCAGTTCTTC. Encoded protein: CASSHSARSEQFF.

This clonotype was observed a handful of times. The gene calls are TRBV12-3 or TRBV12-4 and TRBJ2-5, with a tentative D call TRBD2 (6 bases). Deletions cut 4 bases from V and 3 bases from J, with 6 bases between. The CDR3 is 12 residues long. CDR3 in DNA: TGTGCCAGCAGTTCGGGGGAAGAGACCCAGTACTTC. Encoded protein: CASSSGEETQYF.

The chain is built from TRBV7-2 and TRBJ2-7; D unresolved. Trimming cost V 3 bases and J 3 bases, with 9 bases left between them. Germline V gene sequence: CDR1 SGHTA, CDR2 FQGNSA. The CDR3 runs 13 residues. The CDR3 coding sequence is TGTGCCAGCAGCTTCGGCGGTCACTACGAGCAGTACTTC. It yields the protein CASSFGGHYEQYF.